Listed here are 9 T cell receptor beta chains from one sample, sequenced in a study of somatic mutations in cytotoxic T cells in rheumatoid arthritis. Libraries were prepared by immunoSEQ multiplex PCR; TCRdb keeps only in-frame clonotypes and omits some of them. The sample consists of tens of thousands of clones, roughly 80% of them appearing once. Material for sequencing was CD8+ T cells sorted from blood. Every receptor here comes from an adult with rheumatoid arthritis.

The chain is built from TRBV7-9 and TRBJ1-4; D may be TRBD1 (5 bases). With 3 bases removed from V and 8 bases from J, the gap between germline ends came to 16 bases. In germline, CDR1 is SEHNR, CDR2 FQNEAQ (reference sequence). CDR3 length: 15 residues. CDR3 loop: CASSFNGQGGEKLFF. The CDR3, as DNA: TGTGCCAGCAGCTTTAATGGGCAGGGAGGAGAAAAACTGTTTTTT.

V gene TRBV13 combines with J gene TRBJ2-7; no clear D. CDR1 is PRHDT, CDR2 FYEKMQ, per germline (reference sequence). This CDR3 is 14 amino acids long. Trimming removed 5 bases from V and 5 bases from J, with 16 bases in between. The CDR3 coding sequence is TGTGCCAGCAGCCAACGCCAGGACGGTAACGAGCAGTACTTC. Protein sequence: CASSQRQDGNEQYF.

This chain joins TRBV15 and TRBJ1-1; D is uncertain. Germline V gene sequence: CDR1 LNHNV, CDR2 YYDKDF (reference sequence). CDR3 length: 14 amino acids. V shed 4 bases and J shed 3 bases, with 12 bases lying between them. The CDR3 DNA reads as TGTGCCACCAGCATACTCCTTGGGGACACTGAAGCTTTCTTT. It translates to CATSILLGDTEAFF.

The genes are TRBV9 and TRBJ1-1; the D is unclear. Germline V gene sequence: CDR1 SGDLS, CDR2 YYNGEE. With 3 bases removed from V and 6 bases from J, the gap between germline ends came to 12 bases. There are 13 residues in the CDR3. CDR3 DNA: TGTGCCAGCAGCGACTACGGGAGTGCTGAAGCTTTCTTT. Protein sequence: CASSDYGSAEAFF.

The chain employs TRBV4-2 and TRBJ1-2; 8 bases agree with TRBD1. The J segment lost 9 bases and the V segment lost 1 base, leaving 10 bases of the junction unmatched. The CDR3 spans 15 residues. The germline CDR1 and CDR2 sequences are LGHNA and YNFKEQ. The CDR3 sequence is CASSQVESGQDRYTF. The CDR3 bases are TGTGCCAGCAGCCAAGTGGAGTCGGGACAGGACCGCTACACCTTC.

V gene TRBV27 combines with J gene TRBJ2-1; possible D gene TRBD2, 6 bases. The CDR3 loop spans 14 amino acids. The germline V gene has CDR1 MNHEY and CDR2 SMNVEV (reference sequence). Trimming cost V 4 bases and J 8 bases, with 15 bases left between them. For the CDR3, the DNA is TGTGCCAGCAGTTATCAGCGGGCTTGGGATGAGCAGTTCTTC. Translating it yields CASSYQRAWDEQFF.

The chain joins TRBV19 to TRBJ2-7; D gene uncertain. Per the germline V gene, CDR1 is LNHDA and CDR2 is SQIVND (reference sequence). V lost 10 bases and J 4 bases, leaving 17 bases between the germline ends. CDR3 length equals 13 residues. CDR3 bases: TGTGCCACAAGCCCGGCCCTGGGATACGAGCAGTACTTC. The encoded protein is CATSPALGYEQYF.

This clone was seen just once. J is TRBJ1-2 and V is TRBV5-6; D remains unclear. Germline assignment: CDR1 SGHDT and CDR2 YYEEEE. The CDR3 totals 15 residues. V dropped 0 bases and J dropped 0 bases, with 9 bases sitting between them. CDR3 in DNA: TGTGCCAGCAGCTTGGGGGCGGTAACTAACTATGGCTACACCTTC. It encodes CASSLGAVTNYGYTF.

This clone showed up just once. V usage is TRBV6-4 and J usage is TRBJ2-3; 10 nucleotides agree with TRBD2. V shed 5 bases, J shed 2 bases, and the junction held 4 bases outside the gene matches. The CDR3 totals 15 residues. From germline, CDR1 is MRHNA and CDR2 SNTAGT. The CDR3 coding sequence is TGTGCCAGCAGTTTAAGCGGGGGGGCCACAGATACGCAGTATTTT. Its translation is CASSLSGGATDTQYF.